The next 30 T cell receptor beta chains were all read from a single sample in a study of blood T cell repertoires in COVID-19. Repertoires were generated with immunoSEQ multiplex PCR, while TCRdb's copy carries only in-frame clones and drops some. Of 100,000 to 150,000 clones listed, roughly 86% were seen once; the top ten hold around 10%. Sequenced: peripheral blood. Every receptor here comes from a woman in her 70s with COVID-19, enrolled during active disease.

This clone was seen a single time. The rearrangement links TRBV7-3 to TRBJ2-7, with D hard to call. The CDR3 contains 13 residues. From germline, CDR1 is SGHTA and CDR2 FQGTGA. V was pared by 1 base and J by 6 bases, with 10 bases between. The CDR3 sequence: CASSLIVRCEQYF. DNA for the CDR3: TGTGCCAGCAGCTTAATAGTACGTTGCGAGCAGTACTTC.

This chain connects TRBV30 to TRBJ1-4; 10 bases agree with TRBD1. Germline assignment: CDR1 GTSNPN and CDR2 SVGIG (reference sequence). The trim removed 4 bases at V and 2 bases at J, leaving 4 bases unmatched. The CDR3 is 15 residues long. CDR3 nucleotide sequence: TGTGCCTGGAAACGACAGGGGGCGACTAATGAAAAACTGTTTTTT. This encodes CAWKRQGATNEKLFF.

The V and J genes are TRBV9 and TRBJ2-6; TRBD2 matches at 7 bases. Germline CDR1 reads SGDLS; CDR2 reads YYNGEE. V lost 4 bases, J lost 9 bases, and 4 bases stayed unmatched. The CDR3 extends over 13 amino acids. CDR3 DNA: TGTGCCAGCAGCCCACGGACTAGCAACGTCCTGACTTTC. It encodes CASSPRTSNVLTF. Supplemented by reference TRBV9 and TRBJ2-6, the full variable domain reads DSGVTQTPKHLITATGQRVTLRCSPRSGDLSVYWYQQSLDQGLQFLIQYYNGEERAKGNILERFSAQQFPDLHSELNLSSLELGDSALYFCASSPRTSNVLTFGAGSRLTVL.

The rearrangement joins TRBV5-1 to TRBJ2-1; 8 bases agree with TRBD1. V was clipped by 4 bases and J by 4 bases; unmatched bases: 4. CDR3 length: 14 residues. CDR1 is SGHRS, CDR2 YFSETQ, per germline. The CDR3 bases are TGCGCCAGCAGCAAGGACAGGGAGTACAATGAGCAGTTCTTC. Protein sequence: CASSKDREYNEQFF.

The gene calls are TRBV19 and TRBJ2-7, with TRBD1 identical over 8 bases. The V and J ends lost 7 bases and 0 bases, in that order; junction bases with no gene match: 5. Germline values: CDR1 LNHDA, CDR2 SQIVND (reference sequence). The CDR3 consists of 14 residues. Written as DNA, the CDR3 is TGTGCCAGTATGACTGACAGGGGCTCCTACGAGCAGTACTTC. Translating gives CASMTDRGSYEQYF.

The V and J genes are TRBV20-1 and TRBJ2-5; 10 bases align to TRBD2. Trimming at V came to 3 bases and at J to 1 base, leaving 5 bases not matched to a gene. CDR3 size: 15 residues. Per the germline V gene, CDR1 is DFQATT and CDR2 is SNEGSKA (reference sequence). The CDR3 reads CSASYGTSVQETQYF. CDR3 in DNA: TGCAGTGCTAGTTATGGGACTAGCGTCCAAGAGACCCAGTACTTC.

The chain has TRBV3-1 (or the pseudogene TRBV3-2) and TRBJ2-2; no clear D gene. There are 15 residues in the CDR3. CDR1 and CDR2 from the germline V gene are LGHDT and YNNKEL (reference sequence). The V end lost 0 bases, the J end lost 6 bases, and 11 bases lay between the germline ends. In nucleotides, the CDR3 is TGTGCCAGCAGCCAAGATCATACTTCCGCCGGGGAGCTGTTTTTT. Its protein product is CASSQDHTSAGELFF.

The V and J genes are TRBV5-1 and TRBJ1-2; 12 bases align to TRBD1. The CDR3 covers 15 residues. Germline V lookup: CDR1 SGHRS, CDR2 YFSETQ. V was pared by 4 bases and J by 3 bases, with 4 bases of the junction left unmatched. The DNA for the CDR3 is TGCGCCAGCAGCCGGGACAGGGGGCGAGACTATGGCTACACCTTC. This gives the protein CASSRDRGRDYGYTF.

The gene calls are TRBV30 and TRBJ1-2, with 7 bases identical to TRBD1. The germline CDR1 and CDR2 sequences are GTSNPN and SVGIG (reference sequence). The V segment lost 2 bases and the J segment 8 bases; nucleotides outside the gene matches: 5. This CDR3 comprises 12 residues. The CDR3 coding sequence is TGTGCCTGGAGTACAGGGGTTTGGGGCTACACCTTC. Translated, it gives CAWSTGVWGYTF.

CDR3 region: CASDTFDSGNSPLHF. For the CDR3, the DNA is TGTGCCAGCGATACGTTTGACAGTGGGAATTCACCCCTCCACTTT. The rearrangement links TRBV2 to TRBJ1-6; possible D gene TRBD1, 5 bases. The germline gives CDR1 SNHLY, CDR2 FYNNEI. V dropped 8 bases and J dropped 7 bases, with 18 bases sitting between them. The CDR3 totals 15 residues.

The CDR3 coding sequence is TGTGCCAGCAGTCCGGACACGCCCCGCAATTCACCCCTCCACTTT. Translation gives CASSPDTPRNSPLHF. The V gene is TRBV28, the J gene TRBJ1-6; perhaps TRBD1 as D (5 bases). V shed 5 bases and J shed 7 bases, with 15 bases lying between them. Germline values: CDR1 MDHEN, CDR2 SYDVKM. This CDR3 comprises 15 residues.

This chain uses TRBV2 with TRBJ1-1; a possible D gene is TRBD1 (6 bases). This CDR3 has 14 amino acids. Trimming removed 5 bases from V and 2 bases from J, with 12 bases in between. Germline loops: CDR1 SNHLY, CDR2 FYNNEI. CDR3 bases: TGTGCCAGCAGTCCGAGGACAGTAAACACTGAAGCTTTCTTT. Its protein product is CASSPRTVNTEAFF.

The CDR3 sequence: CASQGQGGGELFF. The CDR3 region has the DNA TGTGCCAGCCAGGGACAGGGAGGCGGGGAGCTGTTTTTT. The V gene is TRBV2, the J gene TRBJ2-2; 9 bases map to TRBD1. The CDR3 consists of 13 residues. Germline V gene sequence: CDR1 SNHLY, CDR2 FYNNEI. After removal of 8 bases from V and 7 bases from J, the junction contained 5 bases not matched to a gene.

The CDR3 region is CVRSLPTSGGATGELFF. The CDR3 region has the DNA TGTGTCAGAAGCTTACCGACTAGCGGGGGGGCAACCGGGGAGCTGTTTTTT. This rearrangement joins TRBV7-5 to TRBJ2-2; the table gives TRBD2 as D, unverified against the DNA. TRBV7-5 is given as a pseudogene. The CDR3 totals 17 residues.

V and J are TRBV6-5 and TRBJ1-2, with TRBD1 matching 12 bases. The germline V gene has CDR1 MNHEY and CDR2 SVGAGI. The CDR3 loop spans 16 amino acids. J lost 8 bases, V lost 2 bases, and 9 bases had no gene match. The CDR3 DNA follows: TGTGCCAGCAGTTACCACCGGGACAGGGGGCGGCAAGGCTACACCTTC. Translated, it gives CASSYHRDRGRQGYTF.

The CDR3 DNA reads as TGTGCCAGCAGAGCGAGCGACTATGGCTACACCTTC. Protein product: CASRASDYGYTF. This rearrangement joins TRBV28 to TRBJ1-2; D is unclear. There are 12 residues in the CDR3. Trimming took 6 bases from V and 3 from J, leaving 8 bases between them. Looked up from germline, CDR1 is MDHEN and CDR2 is SYDVKM.

The rearrangement links TRBV19 to TRBJ2-7; TRBD1 aligns across 7 bases. V shed 5 bases and J 3 bases; nucleotides not matched to a gene: 7. CDR3 size: 14 residues. CDR1 and CDR2 (germline): LNHDA, SQIVND (reference sequence). The CDR3 loop reads CASSPRTGHYEQYF. The CDR3 DNA reads TGTGCCAGTAGTCCCCGGACAGGACACTACGAGCAGTACTTC. Using reference TRBV19 and TRBJ2-7 for the parts outside the CDR3, the full variable domain is DGGITQSPKYLFRKEGQNVTLSCEQNLNHDAMYWYRQDPGQGLRLIYYSQIVNDFQKGDIAEGYSVSREKKESFPLTVTSAQKNPTAFYLCASSPRTGHYEQYFGPGTRLTVT.

The V call is TRBV6-5, the J call TRBJ2-2; D perhaps matches TRBD1 (6 bases). CDR1 and CDR2 (germline): MNHEY, SVGAGI. The CDR3 has 14 amino acids. The V end lost 6 bases, the J end lost 6 bases, and 14 bases lay between the germline ends. The CDR3 sequence is CASRTGQPPGELFF. The DNA for the CDR3 is TGTGCCAGCAGGACTGGACAGCCCCCCGGGGAGCTGTTTTTT.

Only a few counts were recorded for this clone. The chain uses TRBV16 and TRBJ2-7, with D possibly matching TRBD1 (5 bases). This CDR3 has 15 residues. Germline values: CDR1 KGHSY, CDR2 FQNENV. V lost 4 bases and J 0 bases, leaving 13 bases between the germline ends. The CDR3 reads CASSPDSYSSYEQYF. The CDR3 DNA reads TGTGCCAGCAGCCCTGACAGTTACAGCTCCTACGAGCAGTACTTC.

The chain has TRBV9 and TRBJ2-1; TRBD2 might be the D (6 bases). The CDR3 loop spans 15 amino acids. CDR1 SGDLS and CDR2 YYNGEE come from the germline V gene. Deletions cut 4 bases from V and 0 bases from J, with 11 bases between. The CDR3 coding sequence is TGTGCCAGCAGCTGGGGAGGTAGCTCCTACAATGAGCAGTTCTTC. This sequence encodes CASSWGGSSYNEQFF.

The chain employs TRBV2 and TRBJ2-7; TRBD2 matches 11 bases. The CDR3 runs 17 residues. Trimming took 7 bases from V and 3 from J; bases not matched to a gene: 14. In germline, CDR1 is SNHLY, CDR2 FYNNEI. The CDR3 coding sequence is TGTGCCAGCACCCGACTAGCGGGGCTAAGCCGAAACTACGAGCAGTACTTC. Translating it yields CASTRLAGLSRNYEQYF.

This chain joins TRBV3-1 (or the pseudogene TRBV3-2) and TRBJ1-6; D not certain. The CDR3 is 15 amino acids. V lost 4 bases and J lost 8, with 15 bases in between. CDR1 is LGHDT, CDR2 YNNKEL, per germline (reference sequence). The CDR3 here is CASSPTWSRDSPLHF. CDR3 DNA: TGTGCCAGCAGCCCCACTTGGTCCCGGGATTCACCCCTCCACTTT.

The chain joins TRBV30 to TRBJ1-5, with D possibly being TRBD1 (6 bases). The CDR3 is 15 residues long. From germline, CDR1 is GTSNPN and CDR2 SVGIG (reference sequence). Trimming took off 0 bases at V and 4 bases at J, with 13 bases between the two ends. The CDR3 here is CAWSVGYRDNQPQHF. In DNA, the CDR3 is TGTGCCTGGAGTGTGGGGTACAGGGATAATCAGCCCCAGCATTTT.

The chain recombines TRBV23-1 with TRBJ1-1, with 10 bases lining up with TRBD1. TRBV23-1 is designated an ORF whose function remains uncertain. V dropped 1 base and J dropped 10; count of bases not matched to a gene: 3. This CDR3 has 13 residues. CDR3 nucleotide sequence: TGCGCCAGCAGTCAATGGGGGGACAGGGGAGCTTTCTTT. Protein: CASSQWGDRGAFF.

This sequence joins TRBV7-3 and TRBJ2-7; D not resolved. This CDR3 has 12 amino acids. Germline V gene lookup returns CDR1 SGHTA and CDR2 FQGTGA. V lost 2 bases and J 6 bases, leaving 8 bases between the germline ends. CDR3 sequence (DNA): TGTGCCAGCAGCTTACCCCCCGGCGAGCAGTACTTC. It is translated as CASSLPPGEQYF.

This chain joins TRBV29-1 and TRBJ2-1; TRBD1 might be the D (6 bases). The CDR3 covers 13 residues. Trimming removed 4 bases from V and 9 bases from J, with 16 bases in between. CDR1 and CDR2 from the germline V gene are SQVTM and ANQGSEA. CDR3 sequence (DNA): TGCAGCGTTGGTCGAGCAGGGGTGGGTGAGCAGTTCTTC. Translation: CSVGRAGVGEQFF.

On this clone itself: Being one base from a much bigger clone, this may be a read error. The sample holds other DNA sequences that translate to the same CDR3. Written as DNA, the CDR3 is TGTGCCAGCAGCCTAGGGACAGGGGGGAATCAGCCCCAGCATTTT. Its translation is CASSLGTGGNQPQHF. J is TRBJ1-5 and V is TRBV3-1 (or the pseudogene TRBV3-2), with 11 bases aligning to TRBD1. In germline, CDR1 is LGHDT, CDR2 YNNKEL (reference sequence). J lost 4 bases, V lost 4 bases, and 3 bases had no gene match. This CDR3 has 15 residues.

The chain is built from TRBV6-5 and TRBJ2-7; a weak D match, TRBD1 (5 bases). The CDR3 sequence is 13 residues long. Germline loops: CDR1 MNHEY, CDR2 SVGAGI. Trimming shortened V by 6 bases and J by 5 bases, and 14 bases separated the two germline ends. The CDR3 loop is CASRKRGQDEQYF. The CDR3 region has the DNA TGTGCCAGCAGAAAAAGGGGTCAGGACGAGCAGTACTTC.

V and J are TRBV29-1 and TRBJ1-1; a possible D gene is TRBD1 (5 bases). The CDR3 is 15 residues long. Trimming removed 7 bases at V and 5 bases at J, with 23 bases between. Per germline, CDR1 SQVTM and CDR2 ANQGSEA. The CDR3 reads CSAEPPGLGKTEAFF. CDR3 DNA: TGCAGCGCCGAACCACCGGGACTCGGAAAAACTGAAGCTTTCTTT.

This chain uses TRBV7-2 with TRBJ2-1, with D possibly TRBD1 on 5 matching bases. The germline gives CDR1 SGHTA, CDR2 FQGNSA. Trimming pared 5 bases from V and 4 bases from J, leaving 9 bases between. The CDR3 is 13 amino acids. The CDR3 reads CASSPGIYNEQFF. CDR3 sequence (DNA): TGTGCCAGCAGCCCAGGGATTTACAATGAGCAGTTCTTC.